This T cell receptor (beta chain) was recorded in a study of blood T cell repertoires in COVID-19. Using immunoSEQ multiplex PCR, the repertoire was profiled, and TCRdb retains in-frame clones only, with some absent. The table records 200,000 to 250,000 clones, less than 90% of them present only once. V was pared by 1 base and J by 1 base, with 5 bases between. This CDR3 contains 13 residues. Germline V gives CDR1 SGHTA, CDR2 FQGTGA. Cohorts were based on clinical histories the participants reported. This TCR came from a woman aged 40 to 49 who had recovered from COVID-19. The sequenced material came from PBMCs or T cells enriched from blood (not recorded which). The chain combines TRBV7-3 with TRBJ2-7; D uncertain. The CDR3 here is CASSLNPSYEQYF. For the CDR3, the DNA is TGTGCCAGCAGCTTAAATCCGTCCTACGAGCAGTACTTC.